A single sample gave rise to the 4 T cell receptor beta chains below, sequenced in a study of PD-1 blockade in classical Hodgkin lymphoma. Profiled with immunoSEQ multiplex PCR; TCRdb holds only in-frame clones, not every one. The table has about 54,000 clones, around 93% seen once. Brentuximab vedotin exposure varied, and every patient relapsed after autologous stem cell transplantation. The material was peripheral blood mononuclear cells (PBMCs), obtained before the second cycle of nivolumab. These receptors came from a human donor with classical Hodgkin lymphoma.

The chain carries TRBV29-1 and TRBJ2-7; 7 positions agree with TRBD1. With V trimmed by 1 base and J by 3 bases, 6 bases remained unmatched. The CDR3 extends over 14 amino acids. The germline V gene encodes CDR1 SQVTM and CDR2 ANQGSEA. The CDR3 DNA reads as TGCAGCGTTGAAGTCGCGGACAGGATCTACGAGCAGTACTTC. Translated, it gives CSVEVADRIYEQYF.

The rearrangement joins TRBV19 to TRBJ1-4, with TRBD1 as a possible D gene (5 bases). There are 15 residues in the CDR3. Trimming took off 3 bases at V and 4 bases at J, with 12 bases between the two ends. Germline values: CDR1 LNHDA, CDR2 SQIVND (reference sequence). CDR3: CASSMNGDYNEKLFF. The CDR3 coding sequence is TGTGCCAGTAGTATGAACGGGGACTATAATGAAAAACTGTTTTTT.

The chain joins TRBV6-6 to TRBJ1-2, with 8 bases aligning to TRBD1. The CDR3 spans 14 residues. With V trimmed by 6 bases and J by 3 bases, 6 bases remained unmatched. Germline V gene lookup returns CDR1 MNHNY and CDR2 SVGAGI (reference sequence). The CDR3: CASRTGGTDYGYTF. CDR3 coding DNA: TGTGCCAGCAGAACAGGGGGTACTGACTATGGCTACACCTTC.

The chain is built from TRBV6-4 and TRBJ2-2; no definite D call. The V gene lost 6 bases and the J gene lost 7 bases, with 6 bases spanning the gap. The CDR3 is 11 residues long. The germline gives CDR1 MRHNA, CDR2 SNTAGT. CDR3 sequence reads: CASRADGELFF. The CDR3 DNA is TGTGCCAGCAGGGCAGACGGGGAGCTGTTTTTT.